A single TCR beta chain is shown here with its context. Its antigen is not known. The data are from a study of response to subunit inactivated influenza vaccine. Whole-study findings and limits: It was the authors' suggestion that each seasonal influenza vaccination recruits few new T cells.

V was clipped by 0 bases and J by 7 bases; unmatched bases: 3. This CDR3 region has 13 residues. Germline V gene lookup returns CDR1 SGHRS and CDR2 YFSETQ. MiXCR, applied by TCRdb to the RT-PCR reads, yields one record per CDR3 protein. The repertoire holds over 800,000 distinct CDR3 sequences, with 21% as singletons. Specimen: PBMCs from blood, collected less than 6 days after vaccination. J is TRBJ1-1 and V is TRBV5-1; TRBD1 matches at 7 bases. This clonotype was sampled from a man aged 50 or older who received an inactivated influenza vaccine. Here the CDR3 reads CASSLGQGVEAFF. DNA for the CDR3: TGCGCCAGCAGCTTGGGACAGGGCGTTGAAGCTTTCTTT. Combining the CDR3 with reference TRBV5-1 and TRBJ1-1 gives the whole variable domain KAGVTQTPRYLIKTRGQQVTLSCSPISGHRSVSWYQQTPGQGLQFLFEYFSETQRNKGNFPGRFSGRQFSNSRSEMNVSTLELGDSALYLCASSLGQGVEAFFGQGTRLTVV.